One sample yielded the 6 T cell receptor beta chains listed below, sequenced in a study of blood T cell repertoires in COVID-19. Assay used: immunoSEQ multiplex PCR; TCRdb lists only in-frame clones, some missing. The repertoire holds 100,000 to 150,000 clones, with approximately 88% as singletons. The sequenced sample consisted of peripheral blood. These receptors all stem from a woman aged 80 or over with acute or convalescent COVID-19.

The chain joins TRBV4-1 to TRBJ1-5; 9 positions agree with TRBD1. Losses at the gene ends were 1 base for V and 6 bases for J; bases not matched to a gene: 4. Germline CDR1 and CDR2: MGHRA and YSYEKL. CDR3 length: 15 residues. For the CDR3, the DNA is TGCGCCAGCAGCCAAGCGGGACAGGGACTTCAGCCCCAGCATTTT. Amino acid sequence: CASSQAGQGLQPQHF.

The chain uses TRBV10-3 and TRBJ1-2; 7 bases agree with TRBD1. The CDR3 has 15 amino acids. Losses at the gene ends were 3 bases for V and 3 bases for J; bases not matched to a gene: 7. Per germline, CDR1 ENHRY and CDR2 SYGVKD. CDR3: CAISDGTESHYGYTF. In DNA, the CDR3 is TGTGCCATCAGTGACGGGACAGAGAGTCACTATGGCTACACCTTC.

The chain links TRBV20-1 to TRBJ2-7; 10 nucleotides match TRBD2. The germline CDR1 and CDR2 sequences are DFQATT and SNEGSKA (reference sequence). The CDR3 is made up of 11 amino acids. CDR3 sequence (DNA): TGCAGCGGGACTAGCGCCTACGAGCAGTACTTC. Protein product: CSGTSAYEQYF.

The chain couples TRBV19 to TRBJ1-2, with 8 nucleotides matching TRBD1. After removal of 10 bases from V and 4 bases from J, the junction contained 8 bases not matched to a gene. Germline values: CDR1 LNHDA, CDR2 SQIVND (reference sequence). The length of the CDR3 is 13 residues. In DNA, the CDR3 is TGTGCCACAAATCCCGGGACAGGCTATGGCTACACCTTC. This translates into CATNPGTGYGYTF.

This chain connects TRBV6-5 to TRBJ2-4; TRBD1 might be the D (6 bases). The V end lost 1 base, the J end lost 0 bases, and 10 bases lay between the germline ends. CDR3 length: 16 residues. CDR1 is MNHEY and CDR2 is SVGAGI in the germline V gene. The CDR3 nucleotides are TGTGCCAGCAGTTACTTGGACAGATTAGCCAAAAACATTCAGTACTTC. Its protein is CASSYLDRLAKNIQYF.

The V gene is TRBV6-4, the J gene TRBJ1-1; D is perhaps TRBD1 (5 bases). Germline V CDR1 and CDR2: MRHNA, SNTAGT. Between the trimmed V and J ends, which lost 4 bases and 4 bases, there was a span of 13 bases. CDR3 length: 14 amino acids. As DNA, the CDR3 is TGTGCCAGCAGTGCAGACAGATGGAGCACTGAAGCTTTCTTT. Residues: CASSADRWSTEAFF.